Listed below are T cell receptor beta chains from one sample, sequenced in a study of somatic mutations in cytotoxic T cells in rheumatoid arthritis. Method: immunoSEQ multiplex PCR; TCRdb's copy keeps in-frame clones and lacks some. This repertoire shows roughly 4,200 clones, 70% to 90% found once; its top ten account for about 31%. Sequences were obtained from CD8+ T cells sorted from blood. The receptors were gathered from a woman in her sixties or seventies with rheumatoid arthritis. Both conserved end residues are part of each CDR3. A D gene is named only where the DNA matches it firmly. Clone size appears in some rows only: once, few, many, or a class for an expanded clone.

cdr3_aa	cdr3_nt	clone_size	v_call	d_call	j_call
CASSLRGNGMNEKLFF	TGTGCCAGCTCCCTCCGAGGGAACGGGATGAATGAAAAACTGTTTTTT	NA	TRBV18	NA	TRBJ1-4
CASSLGGTEQYF	TGCGCCAGCAGCTTGGGAGGAACCGAGCAGTACTTC	NA	TRBV5-1	NA	TRBJ2-7
CASQPSGSHNEQFF	TGTGCCAGTCAACCTAGCGGTTCCCACAATGAGCAGTTCTTC	NA	TRBV25-1	TRBD2	TRBJ2-1
CASDLGGTTSYEQYF	TGTGCCAGCGATTTAGGGGGAACTACGAGCTACGAGCAGTACTTC	NA	TRBV7-9	NA	TRBJ2-7
CASSPTGSALYGYTF	TGTGCCAGCAGCCCGACAGGGAGTGCTTTATATGGCTACACCTTC	once	TRBV14	TRBD1	TRBJ1-2
CASSTGLAGGTDTQYF	TGTGCCAGCAGTACGGGACTAGCGGGCGGCACAGATACGCAGTATTTT	NA	TRBV27	TRBD2	TRBJ2-3
CASSSGTGAREQFF	TGTGCCAGCAGCTCCGGGACAGGGGCCCGTGAGCAGTTCTTC	NA	TRBV11-2	TRBD1	TRBJ2-1
CASSPNIAGGTEAFF	TGTGCCAGCAGTCCAAACATAGCAGGGGGCACTGAAGCTTTCTTT	NA	TRBV6-5	TRBD1	TRBJ1-1
CASSTYRGRGTEAFF	TGTGCCAGCAGCACTTACAGGGGGCGAGGGACTGAAGCTTTCTTT	NA	TRBV5-4	TRBD1	TRBJ1-1
CASSQVSGGARELFF	TGCGCCAGCAGCCAAGTTAGCGGGGGGGCGCGGGAGCTGTTTTTT	NA	TRBV4-1	TRBD2	TRBJ2-2
CATRADRYNEQFF	TGTGCCACCCGGGCGGACAGATACAATGAGCAGTTCTTC	NA	TRBV6-1	NA	TRBJ2-1
CASSIVAGSYEQYF	TGTGCCAGTAGTATAGTCGCGGGGTCCTACGAGCAGTACTTC	NA	TRBV19	NA	TRBJ2-7
CAISEDRGTTEAFF	TGTGCCATCAGTGAGGACAGGGGGACCACTGAAGCTTTCTTT	NA	TRBV10-3	TRBD1	TRBJ1-1
CASSPTGIDYEQYF	TGCGCCAGCAGCCCTACAGGGATTGATTACGAGCAGTACTTC	once	TRBV4-1	NA	TRBJ2-7
CASSISGSYYEQYF	TGTGCCAGTAGTATCAGCGGGAGTTACTACGAGCAGTACTTC	NA	TRBV19	TRBD2	TRBJ2-7
CASSMLAGHTDTQYF	TGTGCCAGTAGTATGCTGGCAGGGCACACAGATACGCAGTATTTT	NA	TRBV19	NA	TRBJ2-3
CASGQGNTEAFF	TGTGCCAGCGGACAGGGGAACACTGAAGCTTTCTTT	once	TRBV2	TRBD1	TRBJ1-1
CASSPRDTSTDTQYF	TGTGCCAGCAGCCCCCGGGACACAAGCACAGATACGCAGTATTTT	NA	TRBV11-3	NA	TRBJ2-3
CASPLGQLNTRELFF	TGTGCCAGCCCATTGGGACAGCTGAACACCAGGGAGCTGTTTTTT	NA	TRBV7-9	TRBD1	TRBJ2-2
CASSSPGDHNEQFF	TGTGCCAGCAGCTCCCCGGGAGACCACAATGAGCAGTTCTTC	NA	TRBV11-2	NA	TRBJ2-1
CASSEQGMSTQYF	TGTGCCAGTAGCGAACAGGGTATGTCAACCCAGTACTTC	NA	TRBV19	NA	TRBJ2-5
CASSLARAPRGLETQYF	TGTGCCAGCAGCTTAGCAAGGGCCCCCAGGGGGCTGGAGACCCAGTACTTC	NA	TRBV7-6	TRBD1	TRBJ2-5
CASSLEGGLGYTF	TGTGCCAGCAGCCTTGAGGGGGGGCTTGGCTACACCTTC	NA	TRBV7-3	NA	TRBJ1-2
CASIGPNEQFF	TGTGCCAGTATTGGGCCCAATGAGCAGTTCTTC	NA	TRBV19	NA	TRBJ2-1
CASSSVTMRISYEQYF	TGTGCCAGCAGTTCGGTGACTATGCGGATCTCCTACGAGCAGTACTTC	NA	TRBV28	NA	TRBJ2-7
CASSGTRKTRERFNYGYTF	TGTGCCAGCAGCGGAACGCGAAAAACAAGGGAGAGATTTAACTATGGCTACACCTTC	NA	TRBV9	NA	TRBJ1-2
CASSSLMEGFMNTEAFF	TGTGCCAGCAGTTCCCTCATGGAGGGGTTCATGAACACTGAAGCTTTCTTT	NA	TRBV27	NA	TRBJ1-1
CASSVKAGSFDTQYF	TGTGCCAGCAGCGTAAAGGCGGGGTCATTTGATACGCAGTATTTT	NA	TRBV9	NA	TRBJ2-3
CASSERPSGTYEQYF	TGTGCCAGCAGTGAAAGGCCTAGCGGGACCTACGAGCAGTACTTC	NA	TRBV9	TRBD2	TRBJ2-7
CASSLGQFATNEKLFF	TGTGCCAGCAGCTTGGGTCAGTTCGCAACTAATGAAAAACTGTTTTTT	NA	TRBV5-6	NA	TRBJ1-4
CASSLVGQEYQETQYF	TGCGCCAGCAGCTTAGTCGGACAGGAGTACCAAGAGACCCAGTACTTC	NA	TRBV5-1	TRBD1	TRBJ2-5